This is a list of T cell receptor beta chains from one sample in a study of tumor and adjacent non-tumor tissue in lung cancer. MiXCR, run by TCRdb on the multiplex PCR reads, gives a single entry per CDR3 protein. Found here are over 130,000 distinct CDR3 sequences, approximately 72% of them singletons; the top ten hold about 20%. Sequencing was carried out using lung tumor tissue. The receptor source for this set is a man in his 60s with small cell lung cancer. Both conserved end residues are part of each CDR3. A D gene is named only where the DNA matches it firmly. Part of the rows lack a size; the others show once, few, many or a class for expanded clones.

CASSLDPRGWKTGELFF	TGTGCCAGTAGCTTAGATCCGAGGGGGTGGAAGACCGGGGAGTTGTTTTTT	TRBV11-2	TRBJ2-2	NA	NA
CASRTLALAEQSF	TGTGCCAGCAGGACTCTAGCGTTAGCTGAGCAGTCCTTC	TRBV6-5	TRBJ2-1	NA	NA
CSARDKRANSPLHF	TGCAGTGCTAGAGATAAACGGGCGAATTCACCCCTCCACTTT	TRBV20-1	TRBJ1-6	NA	NA
CASSQGSTSGRIWNEQFF	TGTGCCAGCAGCCAGGGCTCGACTAGCGGGAGGATCTGGAATGAACAGTTCTTC	TRBV11-2	TRBJ2-1	TRBD2	NA
CANSLQGLHQETKYF	TGTGCCAACAGCTTACAGGGGCTACACCAAGAGACCAAGTACTTC	TRBV11-2	TRBJ2-5	TRBD1	NA
CASSEGLDNNEQYF	TGTGCCAGCAGCGAAGGACTAGATAACAATGAGCAGTACTTC	TRBV11-1	TRBJ2-7	TRBD2	NA
CSAKDYTKTGELFF	TGCAGTGCTAAGGACTACACGAAGACCGGGGAGCTGTTTTTT	TRBV20-1	TRBJ2-2	NA	NA
CSATLHPMNTEAFF	TGCAGTGCGACTCTCCACCCCATGAACACTGAAGCTTTCTTT	TRBV20-1	TRBJ1-1	NA	NA
CAWEISGDTGELFF	TGTGCCTGGGAAATTAGCGGGGACACCGGGGAGCTGTTTTTT	TRBV30	TRBJ2-2	TRBD2	NA
CSATGGNYNEQFF	TGCAGTGCGACAGGCGGGAACTACAATGAGCAGTTCTTC	TRBV20-1	TRBJ2-1	NA	many
CPSSLIWHRANYGYTF	TGCCCCAGCAGTTTAATTTGGCATAGAGCTAACTATGGCTACACCTTC	TRBV28	TRBJ1-2	NA	NA
CVTPGYGGLTGELFF	TGTGTCACCCCAGGGTATGGGGGTCTGACCGGGGAGCTGTTTTTT	TRBV6-1	TRBJ2-2	NA	NA
CASSSAPGVGNGQFF	TGTGCCAGCAGCTCCGCCCCGGGAGTAGGGAATGGGCAGTTCTTC	TRBV11-3	TRBJ2-1	NA	few